The entry that follows covers one TCR beta chain sequence. Its cognate antigen is unknown. CD4+ T cells from unexposed donors were obtained before the COVID-19 pandemic (2011-2018). Isolation of CD4+ T cells took place after roughly nine days in culture. The data are from a study of CD4 T cells in relation to SARS-CoV-2 and coronaviruses. Study-level information: After roughly eleven days of antigen culture, PBMC TCR beta CDR3s were sequenced. The negative reference was HIV-1 Nef peptide pool or peptide-free culture.

Generated by immunoSEQ multiplex PCR, the TCRdb table keeps only in-frame clones and is missing some. Of 20,000 to 25,000 clones in the sample, over 65% were seen once. Germline loops: CDR1 LGHNA, CDR2 YSLEER. V shed 1 base and J 3 bases; nucleotides not matched to a gene: 4. The CDR3 totals 16 residues. The genes are TRBV4-3 and TRBJ2-3, with TRBD1 identical over 10 bases. Sequenced sample: CD4+ T cells from PBMCs, cultured in vitro. This sequence was found in a human donor in good health. The chain's CDR3 is CASSQGGTGVTDTQYF. CDR3 DNA sequence: TGCGCCAGCAGCCAAGGAGGGACAGGGGTTACAGATACGCAGTATTTT.